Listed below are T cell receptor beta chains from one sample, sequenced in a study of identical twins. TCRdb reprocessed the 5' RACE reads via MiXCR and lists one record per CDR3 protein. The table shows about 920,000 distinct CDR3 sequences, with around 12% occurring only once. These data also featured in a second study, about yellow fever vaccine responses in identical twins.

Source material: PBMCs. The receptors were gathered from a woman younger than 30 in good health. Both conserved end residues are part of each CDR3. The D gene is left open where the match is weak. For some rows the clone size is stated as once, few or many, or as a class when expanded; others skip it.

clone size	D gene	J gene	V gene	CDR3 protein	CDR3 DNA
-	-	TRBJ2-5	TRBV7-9	CASSLGDGPRETQYF	TGTGCCAGCAGCTTAGGTGACGGACCAAGGGAGACCCAGTACTTC
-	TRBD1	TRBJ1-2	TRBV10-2	CASSDRTGGYGYTF	TGCGCCAGCAGTGATCGGACAGGGGGCTATGGCTACACCTTC
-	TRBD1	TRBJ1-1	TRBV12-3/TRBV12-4	CASSRDRGQNTEAFF	TGTGCCAGCAGTCGCGACAGGGGGCAGAACACTGAAGCTTTCTTT
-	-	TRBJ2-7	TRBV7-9	CASSHPTGSYEQYF	TGTGCCAGCAGCCACCCGACAGGTTCCTACGAGCAGTACTTC
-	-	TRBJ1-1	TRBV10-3	CAIREGGNTEAFF	TGTGCCATCAGAGAAGGGGGGAACACTGAAGCTTTCTTT
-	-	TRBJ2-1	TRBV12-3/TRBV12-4	CASYRGGTGMNEQFF	TGTGCCAGCTACCGGGGGGGGACAGGTATGAATGAGCAGTTCTTC
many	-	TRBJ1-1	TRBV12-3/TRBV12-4	CASSYGTGEAFF	TGTGCCAGCAGTTACGGCACAGGTGAAGCTTTCTTT
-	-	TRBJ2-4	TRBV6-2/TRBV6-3	CASSYGQVLAKNIQYF	TGTGCCAGCAGTTACGGGCAGGTGTTAGCCAAAAACATTCAGTACTTC
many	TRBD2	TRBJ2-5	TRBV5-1	CASSLHTSGSIQETQYF	TGCGCCAGCAGCTTGCACACTAGCGGGAGTATCCAAGAGACCCAGTACTTC
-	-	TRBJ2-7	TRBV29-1	CSGLGGGPGEQYF	TGCAGCGGCCTGGGAGGGGGGCCAGGCGAGCAGTACTTC
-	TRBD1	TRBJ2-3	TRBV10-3	CAISESVTGVGTDTQYF	TGTGCCATCAGTGAGTCGGTAACAGGGGTGGGCACAGATACGCAGTATTTT
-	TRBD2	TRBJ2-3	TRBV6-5	CASSSRTSLQDTQYF	TGTGCCAGCAGTTCCCGGACTAGCCTGCAAGATACGCAGTATTTT
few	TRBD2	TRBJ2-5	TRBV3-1	CASSRRDGGTQETQYF	TGTGCCAGCAGCCGGAGGGACGGGGGGACCCAAGAGACCCAGTACTTC
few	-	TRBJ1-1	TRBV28	CASSLGRGRDTEAFF	TGTGCCAGCAGTTTGGGCCGGGGACGGGACACTGAAGCTTTCTTT
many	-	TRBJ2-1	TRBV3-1	CASSQRTINNEQFF	TGTGCCAGCAGCCAAAGAACTATTAACAATGAGCAGTTCTTC
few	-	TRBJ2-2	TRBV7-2	CASSLVAGLTGELFF	TGTGCCAGCAGCTTAGTTGCAGGGCTCACCGGGGAGCTGTTTTTT
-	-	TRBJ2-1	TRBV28	CASSSPLFQSGDEQFF	TGTGCCAGCAGTTCCCCCCTTTTCCAGTCTGGGGATGAGCAGTTCTTC
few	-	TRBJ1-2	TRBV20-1	CSATHSYGYTF	TGCAGTGCAACACACAGCTATGGCTACACCTTC
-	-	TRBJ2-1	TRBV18	CASSPGALRDNEQFF	TGTGCCAGCTCACCTGGAGCCCTCCGGGACAATGAGCAGTTCTTC
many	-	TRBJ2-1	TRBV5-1	CASSLDRRNEQFF	TGCGCCAGCAGCTTGGACAGGCGGAATGAGCAGTTCTTC
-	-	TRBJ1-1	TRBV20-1	CSAPSLNTEAFF	TGCAGTGCACCGTCCTTGAACACTGAAGCTTTCTTT
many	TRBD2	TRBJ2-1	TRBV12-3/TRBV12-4	CASSSRLAGVGEQFF	TGTGCCAGCAGTTCCCGACTAGCGGGAGTCGGCGAGCAGTTCTTC
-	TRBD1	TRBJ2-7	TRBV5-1	CASSQGQAKGLEQYF	TGCGCCAGCAGCCAGGGACAGGCGAAGGGCCTCGAGCAGTACTTC
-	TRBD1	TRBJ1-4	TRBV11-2	CASSSGTGESEKLFF	TGTGCCAGCAGCTCCGGGACAGGAGAGAGTGAAAAACTGTTTTTT
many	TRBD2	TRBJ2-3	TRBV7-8	CASSVPKRGKIDTQYF	TGTGCCAGCAGCGTTCCCAAGCGGGGGAAGATAGATACGCAGTATTTT
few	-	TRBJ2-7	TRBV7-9	CASSSQAPVAEQYF	TGTGCCAGCAGCTCACAGGCTCCGGTAGCCGAGCAGTACTTC
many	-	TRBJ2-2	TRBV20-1	CSARGSSSNTGELFF	TGCAGTGCTAGGGGGAGTAGTTCGAACACCGGGGAGCTGTTTTTT
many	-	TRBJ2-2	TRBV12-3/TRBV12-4	CASSPTATGELFF	TGTGCCAGCAGTCCTACAGCAACCGGGGAGCTGTTTTTT
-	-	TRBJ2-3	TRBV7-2	CASSLVGGGGDTQYF	TGTGCCAGCAGCTTAGTAGGTGGAGGAGGGGATACGCAGTATTTT
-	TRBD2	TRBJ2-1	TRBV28	CASLSGRSVEQFF	TGTGCCAGCCTGAGCGGGAGATCCGTAGAGCAGTTCTTC
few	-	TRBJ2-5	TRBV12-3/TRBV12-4	CASSLVPGNGYF	TGTGCCAGCAGTTTAGTACCGGGCAACGGGTACTTC
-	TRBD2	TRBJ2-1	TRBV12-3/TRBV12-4	CASSLGSGGRSGEQFF	TGTGCCAGCAGTTTAGGTTCTGGCGGGAGGTCGGGTGAGCAGTTCTTC
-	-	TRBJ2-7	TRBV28	CASSLSGRGREQYF	TGTGCCAGCAGTTTATCTGGCAGGGGGAGGGAGCAGTACTTC
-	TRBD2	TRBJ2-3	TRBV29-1	CSVKREGTDTQYF	TGCAGTGTTAAGCGGGAGGGCACAGATACGCAGTATTTT
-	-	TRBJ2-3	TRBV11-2	CASSLAGRYTDTQYF	TGTGCCAGCAGCTTAGCTGGCAGATATACAGATACGCAGTATTTT
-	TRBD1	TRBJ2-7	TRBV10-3	CAISGAGGYEQYF	TGTGCCATCAGTGGGGCAGGGGGATACGAGCAGTACTTC
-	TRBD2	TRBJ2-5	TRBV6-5	CASSYYRGVETQYF	TGTGCCAGCAGTTACTATCGGGGGGTCGAGACCCAGTACTTC